This entry lists 7 T cell receptor beta chains sequenced from one sample in a study of cytomegalovirus exposure and HLA in healthy donors. This PCR relied on a set of 60 Vbeta primers and 13 Jbeta primers. Sequencing used immunoSEQ multiplex PCR; TCRdb keeps in-frame clones, though not all of them. The data contain around 160,000 clones, around 77% of them singletons. The sample comprised PBMCs. The receptors stem from a man aged 50 to 60 in good health and CMV-seropositive.

This clone has only a few counts. The chain couples TRBV5-1 to TRBJ2-5; 13 positions match TRBD2. Germline V gene sequence: CDR1 SGHRS, CDR2 YFSETQ. CDR3 length: 14 amino acids. Trimming removed 6 bases from V and 7 bases from J; junction bases left unmatched: 6. The CDR3 coding sequence is TGCGCCAGCACCGGGACTAGCGGGGTCGGGACCCAGTACTTC. Protein product: CASTGTSGVGTQYF.

This clone appeared once. The chain recombines TRBV4-3 with TRBJ2-7; D gene uncertain. CDR1 and CDR2 (germline): LGHNA, YSLEER. This CDR3 region has 14 residues. V was pared by 0 bases and J by 3 bases, with 9 bases between. The CDR3 here is CASSQDLLNYEQYF. DNA of the CDR3: TGCGCCAGCAGCCAAGATTTACTGAACTACGAGCAGTACTTC.

The chain employs TRBV4-2 and TRBJ1-5; 7 positions match TRBD1. Germline-derived CDR1 and CDR2 are LGHNA and YNFKEQ. The J segment lost 0 bases and the V segment lost 0 bases, leaving 11 bases of the junction unmatched. The length of the CDR3 is 19 residues. CDR3 DNA: TGTGCCAGCAGCCAAGATCGGGGTACCGACAGGGATAGCAATCAGCCCCAGCATTTT. It yields the protein CASSQDRGTDRDSNQPQHF.

V and J are TRBV27 and TRBJ2-5; no reliable D call. The V gene lost 6 bases and the J gene lost 5 bases, with 7 bases spanning the gap. Germline CDR1 reads MNHEY; CDR2 reads SMNVEV (reference sequence). This CDR3 spans 11 amino acids. CDR3: CASRRRETQYF. CDR3 DNA: TGTGCCAGCAGGCGGCGCGAGACCCAGTACTTC.

This clone was seen more than once but under ten times. The V call is TRBV6-5, the J call TRBJ1-2; D gene ambiguous. This CDR3 has 12 amino acids. The V gene's germline CDR1 is MNHEY and CDR2 SVGAGI. V was clipped by 1 base and J by 7 bases, with 7 bases between them. The CDR3 region is CASSYFRGGYTF. Written as DNA, the CDR3 is TGTGCCAGCAGTTACTTTCGGGGTGGCTACACCTTC.

J is TRBJ1-1 and V is TRBV5-4; 7 bases align to TRBD1. The V gene end was trimmed by 2 bases and the J gene end by 1 base; junction bases not matched to a gene: 2. CDR3 length equals 14 residues. Germline assignment: CDR1 SGHNT and CDR2 YYREEE (reference sequence). CDR3 residues: CASSLQGRNTEAFF. The CDR3 DNA follows: TGTGCCAGCAGCTTACAGGGGAGGAACACTGAAGCTTTCTTT. The full variable domain, in which reference TRBV5-4 and TRBJ1-1 provide the parts outside the CDR3, is ETGVTQSPTHLIKTRGQQVTLRCSSQSGHNTVSWYQQALGQGPQFIFQYYREEENGRGNFPPRFSGLQFPNYSSELNVNALELDDSALYLCASSLQGRNTEAFFGQGTRLTVV.

The chain uses TRBV25-1 and TRBJ2-5; 11 nucleotides agree with TRBD2. J gave up 4 bases and V 6 bases, and 16 bases lay outside the gene matches. The CDR3 extends over 18 amino acids. Germline V CDR1 and CDR2: MGHDK, SYGVNS. The CDR3 here is CASSTVAGGPIYLETQYF. The CDR3 DNA sequence: TGTGCCAGCAGCACAGTAGCGGGGGGGCCAATTTATCTAGAGACCCAGTACTTC.